This T cell receptor (beta chain) was sequenced in a study of ipilimumab plus nivolumab after autologous stem cell transplantation. Study at large: Median doses per patient: roughly five ipilimumab, about eight nivolumab. Overall study findings and caveats: The authors say TCR, Treg and microbiome findings warrant further study.

Trimming cost V 8 bases and J 4 bases, with 17 bases left between them. The CDR3 is 14 residues long. Germline CDR1 MNHNS, CDR2 SASEGT. Libraries were prepared by immunoSEQ multiplex PCR; TCRdb keeps only in-frame clonotypes and omits some of them. The sample includes over 80,000 clones, 75% to 85% of them seen just once. This clone has just one count. Its antigen is undetermined. This clonotype was sampled from a male donor with diffuse large B-cell lymphoma. Sequenced here: PBMCs, sampled in a trial of ipilimumab plus nivolumab as post-transplant consolidation. The chain recombines TRBV6-1 with TRBJ1-2; tentatively, D is TRBD1 (5 bases). CDR3 DNA: TGTGCCAGCCAGAGGGGATCGGCTAGCTATGGCTACACCTTC. Amino acid sequence: CASQRGSASYGYTF.